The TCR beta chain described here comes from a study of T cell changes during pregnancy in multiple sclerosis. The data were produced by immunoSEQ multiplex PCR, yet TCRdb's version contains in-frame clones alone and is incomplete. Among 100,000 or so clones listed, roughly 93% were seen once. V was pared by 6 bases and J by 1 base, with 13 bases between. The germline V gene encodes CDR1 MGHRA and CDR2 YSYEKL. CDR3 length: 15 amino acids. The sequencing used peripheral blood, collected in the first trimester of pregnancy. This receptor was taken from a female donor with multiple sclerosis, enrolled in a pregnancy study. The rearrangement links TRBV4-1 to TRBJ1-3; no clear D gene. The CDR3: CASSSGPLSGNTIYF. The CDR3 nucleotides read TGCGCCAGCAGTTCAGGCCCCCTATCTGGAAACACCATATATTTT.